This T cell receptor beta chain stems from a study of cytomegalovirus exposure and HLA in healthy donors. The CDR3 sequence is 16 residues long. V lost 4 bases, J lost 2 bases, and 14 bases lay in between. Germline V gene data show CDR1 as MGHDK and CDR2 as SYGVNS. This clone was found a few times. Its matching antigen is unknown. In the PCR, 60 Vbeta and 13 Jbeta primers were used. The table came from immunoSEQ multiplex PCR; TCRdb's copy has only in-frame clones and leaves some out. The sample consists of fewer than 85,000 clones, 65% to 75% of them appearing once. Findings and caveats of the study: The authors assumed roughly uniform sequencing depth across donors for presence/absence analyses. Later work associated fewer than 20,000 TCR beta sequences with HLA alleles at 0.05 false discovery rate. More clonal expansion characterized HLA-associated TCR beta chains than equally common others in a later analysis.

Sequencing was done on a sample of PBMCs. The chain joins TRBV25-1 to TRBJ1-4; tentative D call: TRBD1 (5 bases). This clonotype originated in a man aged 40-49 years in good health and CMV-seropositive. The CDR3 DNA reads TGTGCCAGCAGTGGATGGGGCGGAGGGACTAATGAAAAACTGTTTTTT. Translating it yields CASSGWGGGTNEKLFF. Complete variable domain (other parts from reference TRBV25-1 and TRBJ1-4): EADIYQTPRYLVIGTGKKITLECSQTMGHDKMYWYQQDPGMELHLIHYSYGVNSTEKGDLSSESTVSRIRTEHFPLTLESARPSHTSQYLCASSGWGGGTNEKLFFGSGTQLSVL.